The rows below give T cell receptor beta chains drawn from one sample of a study of blood T cell repertoires in COVID-19. The table came from immunoSEQ multiplex PCR; TCRdb's copy has only in-frame clones and leaves some out. This sample yields about 230,000 clones, of which around four fifths are seen a single time; approximately 2.6% belongs to the top ten. The specimen was peripheral blood. Receptor source: a woman in her 70s with active or convalescent COVID-19. CDR3s include the opening cysteine and the closing phenylalanine or tryptophan. The D gene is left open where the match is weak. Size is omitted from some rows. Given values are once, few, many or a class for expanded clones.

abundance,d_gene,j_gene,v_gene,CDR3aa,CDR3nt
NA,NA,TRBJ2-2,TRBV19,CASNPGTVNTGELFF,TGTGCCAGTAACCCAGGGACTGTGAACACCGGGGAGCTGTTTTTT
few,TRBD1,TRBJ2-7,TRBV11-2,CASSTGQGTYEQYF,TGTGCCAGCAGCACCGGACAGGGAACCTACGAGCAGTACTTC
NA,TRBD1,TRBJ2-5,TRBV7-8,CASSLDRAETQYF,TGTGCCAGCAGCCTAGACAGGGCGGAGACCCAGTACTTC
NA,TRBD2,TRBJ2-3,TRBV30,CAGGAGGDTQYF,TGTGCCGGGGGGGCGGGGGGAGATACGCAGTATTTT
NA,TRBD1,TRBJ1-2,TRBV19,CASSIRGPNYGYTF,TGTGCCAGTAGTATAAGGGGGCCCAACTATGGCTACACCTTC
NA,NA,TRBJ1-4,TRBV11-2,CASSSQPRRREKLFF,TGTGCCAGCAGCTCCCAACCGAGGAGGCGGGAAAAACTGTTTTTT
NA,NA,TRBJ1-2,TRBV19,CASMGQGHLYGYTF,TGTGCCAGTATGGGGCAGGGCCACCTCTATGGCTACACCTTC
NA,TRBD1,TRBJ1-5,TRBV9,CASSAMTGQGQPQHF,TGTGCCAGCAGCGCCATGACAGGGCAGGGGCAGCCCCAGCATTTT
NA,TRBD1,TRBJ2-1,TRBV5-5,CASSPTGNHNEQFF,TGTGCCAGCAGCCCGACAGGGAACCACAATGAGCAGTTCTTC
NA,TRBD1,TRBJ1-3,TRBV6-5,CASSFQGEGNTIYF,TGTGCCAGCAGTTTTCAGGGGGAGGGAAACACCATATATTTT
NA,NA,TRBJ2-4,TRBV28,CASSPSGIQYF,TGTGCCAGCAGCCCATCGGGCATTCAGTACTTC
NA,NA,TRBJ1-1,TRBV5-1,CASSSSWGPEAFF,TGCGCCAGCAGCTCTTCATGGGGCCCTGAAGCTTTCTTT
NA,TRBD2,TRBJ2-3,TRBV28,CASSPRGSGERTDTQYF,TGTGCCAGCAGTCCCCGAGGGAGCGGGGAGCGGACAGATACGCAGTATTTT
few,TRBD1,TRBJ2-7,TRBV30,CAWRGDSHSYEQYF,TGTGCCTGGAGGGGGGACAGCCACTCCTACGAGCAGTACTTC
NA,NA,TRBJ1-2,TRBV6-5,CASSYQGLFGYTF,TGTGCCAGCAGTTACCAGGGATTATTTGGCTACACCTTC
NA,TRBD2,TRBJ2-1,TRBV9,CASSVGGLAGASEQFF,TGTGCCAGCAGCGTAGGTGGACTAGCGGGGGCAAGTGAGCAGTTCTTC
NA,TRBD1,TRBJ1-1,TRBV6-5,CASSRPTGIAPEAFF,TGTGCCAGCAGCCGCCCGACAGGGATCGCCCCTGAAGCTTTCTTT
NA,NA,TRBJ2-3,TRBV7-3,CASSLKAGRTDTQYF,TGTGCCAGCAGCTTAAAGGCGGGCCGGACAGATACGCAGTATTTT
NA,TRBD2,TRBJ2-1,TRBV5-1,CASSLSGSAYNEQFF,TGCGCCAGCAGCCTTAGCGGGAGTGCCTACAATGAGCAGTTCTTC
NA,NA,TRBJ1-4,TRBV27,CASSKWDSGGGKLFF,TGTGCCAGCAGTAAATGGGACTCGGGGGGAGGAAAACTGTTTTTT
NA,NA,TRBJ2-7,TRBV15,CATSREDALSQQYF,TGTGCCACCAGCAGAGAAGATGCACTGAGCCAGCAGTACTTC
few,NA,TRBJ2-5,TRBV2,CASRDTYLQETQYF,TGTGCCAGCAGGGACACCTACCTTCAAGAGACCCAGTACTTC
NA,NA,TRBJ2-3,TRBV6-2/TRBV6-3,CASSENRPTDTQYF,TGTGCCAGCAGCGAAAACAGGCCCACAGATACGCAGTATTTT
NA,NA,TRBJ1-3,TRBV13,CASSLGTGSGNTIYF,TGTGCCAGCAGCTTAGGTACAGGCTCTGGAAACACCATATATTTT
NA,NA,TRBJ2-2,TRBV10-3,CAISESINTGELFF,TGTGCCATCAGTGAGTCCATTAACACCGGGGAGCTGTTTTTT
NA,TRBD2,TRBJ2-5,TRBV19,CASSSGTRGETQYF,TGTGCCAGTAGTAGTGGGACTAGGGGGGAGACCCAGTACTTC
NA,TRBD2,TRBJ2-5,TRBV29-1,CSVAGLAGETQYF,TGCAGCGTCGCGGGACTAGCCGGGGAGACCCAGTACTTC
once,NA,TRBJ2-7,TRBV2,CASRPRTVPDHEQYF,TGTGCCAGCAGGCCACGGACAGTCCCGGACCACGAGCAGTACTTC
NA,NA,TRBJ2-3,TRBV10-3,CAISTSGGISTDTQYF,TGTGCCATCTCCACCTCGGGCGGGATTAGCACAGATACGCAGTATTTT
NA,NA,TRBJ2-5,TRBV28,CATEQERVSQETQYF,TGTGCCACCGAACAGGAACGGGTTTCACAAGAGACCCAGTACTTC
NA,TRBD1,TRBJ2-2,TRBV19,CASRRTTGGTGELFF,TGTGCCAGTAGAAGAACGACAGGGGGCACCGGGGAGCTGTTTTTT
NA,NA,TRBJ2-7,TRBV3-1/TRBV3-2,CASSQATVSYEQYF,TGTGCCAGCAGCCAAGCGACAGTCTCCTACGAGCAGTACTTC
NA,TRBD2,TRBJ2-1,TRBV28,CASMLAGGSTGEQFF,TGTGCCAGCATGTTAGCGGGAGGTTCCACAGGGGAGCAGTTCTTC
NA,NA,TRBJ2-6,TRBV18,CASSPTQASGANVLTF,TGTGCCAGCTCACCCACACAGGCCTCTGGGGCCAACGTCCTGACTTTC
NA,NA,TRBJ1-1,TRBV30,CAWSTGRAFF,TGTGCCTGGAGCACAGGGCGGGCTTTCTTT
NA,NA,TRBJ2-7,TRBV28,CASATRWEPAYEQYF,TGTGCCAGCGCCACTCGGTGGGAGCCGGCCTACGAGCAGTACTTC
few,NA,TRBJ1-5,TRBV7-9,CASSFPDQPQHF,TGTGCCAGCAGCTTCCCGGATCAGCCCCAGCATTTT